The 30 T cell receptor beta chains below come from one sample, sequenced in a study of blood T cell repertoires in COVID-19. Clones were read by immunoSEQ multiplex PCR, and TCRdb kept only the in-frame ones, dropping some. The sample yields about 15,000 clones, nearly 75% seen once. The sequenced material came from peripheral blood. The source is a boy aged 2 to 9 with active or convalescent COVID-19.

The chain has TRBV27 and TRBJ1-3; 7 bases map to TRBD1. Losses at the gene ends were 4 bases for V and 2 bases for J; bases not matched to a gene: 5. The CDR3 has 15 residues. CDR1 is MNHEY and CDR2 is SMNVEV in the germline V gene (reference sequence). The CDR3, as DNA: TGTGCCAGCAGTTCCCAAGGACAGGCTGGAAACACCATATATTTT. Translating it yields CASSSQGQAGNTIYF.

V gene TRBV7-8 combines with J gene TRBJ2-1; TRBD2 matches at 7 bases. Germline CDR1 is SGHVS and CDR2 is FQNEAQ. The CDR3 runs to 16 residues. J lost 10 bases, V lost 5 bases, and 17 bases had no gene match. CDR3 nucleotides: TGTGCCAGCAGCCGACCAGGGAGCGGGGTGCGCGGAGAGCAGTTCTTC. It specifies CASSRPGSGVRGEQFF.

This clone was recorded a few times. The chain carries TRBV19 and TRBJ2-3; TRBD2 matches at 10 bases. This CDR3 is 15 amino acids long. Losses at the gene ends were 8 bases for V and 4 bases for J; bases not matched to a gene: 9. The germline V gene has CDR1 LNHDA and CDR2 SQIVND (reference sequence). CDR3 coding DNA: TGTGCCAGTGGATTCCAGCGGGGGGGAGCAGATACGCAGTATTTT. Translating gives CASGFQRGGADTQYF.

The chain combines TRBV6-2 or TRBV6-3 with TRBJ1-6, with 9 bases lining up with TRBD1. The V segment lost 5 bases and the J segment 0 bases; nucleotides outside the gene matches: 8. The CDR3 is 18 amino acids. Germline V gene sequence: CDR1 MNHEY, CDR2 SVGEGT. Here the CDR3 reads CASSRGQGFSSYNSPLHF. CDR3 nucleotide sequence: TGTGCCAGCAGTCGCGGACAGGGGTTCTCCTCCTATAATTCACCCCTCCACTTT.

V is TRBV27 and J is TRBJ1-5; 9 bases map to TRBD1. The V gene end was trimmed by 11 bases and the J gene end by 4 bases; junction bases not matched to a gene: 12. The CDR3 has 15 amino acids. Per the germline V gene, CDR1 is MNHEY and CDR2 is SMNVEV (reference sequence). CDR3 nucleotides: TGTGCCTCAGCCCAGGGACAGGGACGGAATCAGCCCCAGCATTTT. Its translation: CASAQGQGRNQPQHF.

V and J are TRBV5-1 and TRBJ1-2; 9 bases are shared with TRBD1. This CDR3 is built from 14 residues. The junction had 4 bases not matched to a gene; V was cut back by 4 bases and J by 3 bases. CDR1 is SGHRS and CDR2 is YFSETQ in the germline V gene. CDR3 DNA sequence: TGCGCCAGCAGCGTTGACAGGGGGGACTATGGCTACACCTTC. Its translation is CASSVDRGDYGYTF.

CDR3 sequence (DNA): TGTGCCAGCAGTACAGGAGTGTCGCCGGGCACTGAAGCTTTCTTT. Protein sequence: CASSTGVSPGTEAFF. The V gene is TRBV6-6, the J gene TRBJ1-1, with a possible D match to TRBD1 (5 bases). The CDR3 length is 15 residues. The V gene lost 5 bases and the J gene lost 4 bases, with 17 bases spanning the gap. The V gene's germline CDR1 is MNHNY and CDR2 SVGAGI (reference sequence).

The V call is TRBV12-2, the J call TRBJ1-2; TRBD1, as called in the table, went unchecked against the DNA. TRBV12-2 is reported as a pseudogene. CDR3 size: 20 residues. The CDR3 protein is CASRLPERTGTPSGPYGYTF. CDR3 DNA sequence: TGTGCAAGTCGCTTGCCGGAACGAACCGGGACACCTTCCGGCCCTTATGGCTACACCTTC.

The rearrangement uses TRBV29-1 and TRBJ2-5; 8 bases are a match to TRBD2. The CDR3 is 17 residues long. CDR1 and CDR2 from the germline V gene are SQVTM and ANQGSEA. J lost 3 bases, V lost 3 bases, and 15 bases had no gene match. The CDR3 sequence is CSVDIIRGGRGEETQYF. In nucleotides, the CDR3 is TGCAGCGTTGATATCATCCGGGGGGGCCGGGGAGAAGAGACCCAGTACTTC.

V and J are TRBV21-1 and TRBJ1-5; the D segment call TRBD1 is taken from the table without a DNA check. TRBV21-1 is a recognized pseudogene. The CDR3 is 19 residues long. DNA for the CDR3: TGTGCCAGCAGCAAACAGAGCCCGGACAGGGAGTGGGGCGATCAGCCCCAGCATTTT. This gives the protein CASSKQSPDREWGDQPQHF.

The chain combines TRBV5-1 with TRBJ2-1; 9 bases match TRBD2. This CDR3 is 14 amino acids long. The germline V gene encodes CDR1 SGHRS and CDR2 YFSETQ. J gave up 7 bases and V 6 bases, and 8 bases lay outside the gene matches. In DNA, the CDR3 is TGCGCCAGCACGGCGGGGGGGCCGGAGAATGAGCAGTTCTTC. Translation gives CASTAGGPENEQFF.

The chain joins TRBV5-1 to TRBJ1-3; D unclear. Germline CDR1 and CDR2: SGHRS and YFSETQ. There are 14 residues in the CDR3. Trimming removed 0 bases at V and 4 bases at J, with 8 bases between. In nucleotides, the CDR3 is TGCGCCAGCAGCTTGGAATCGAGCGGAAACACCATATATTTT. This gives the protein CASSLESSGNTIYF.

V is TRBV7-2 and J is TRBJ1-4; D unclear. The germline gives CDR1 SGHTA, CDR2 FQGNSA. The CDR3 length is 14 residues. Trimming shortened V by 5 bases and J by 10 bases, and 17 bases separated the two germline ends. Here the CDR3 DNA reads TGTGCCAGCAGCAAAAGCGTAAGCGTTGGAAAACTGTTTTTT. Translation gives CASSKSVSVGKLFF.

The chain recombines TRBV6-2 or TRBV6-3 with TRBJ2-5; D ambiguous. CDR1 MNHEY and CDR2 SVGEGT come from the germline V gene. Trimming stripped 4 bases from V and 5 bases from J, with 8 bases between. The CDR3 consists of 12 residues. The CDR3 protein is CASSSPRETQYF. CDR3 in DNA: TGTGCCAGCAGTTCCCCTAGGGAGACCCAGTACTTC.

The chain couples TRBV10-3 to TRBJ2-5; D perhaps matches TRBD2 (6 bases). The CDR3 has 13 amino acids. V was shortened by 11 bases and J by 2 bases, with 15 bases between the two germline ends. Germline V gene sequence: CDR1 ENHRY, CDR2 SYGVKD. This CDR3 reads CAVRDSIQETQYF. The CDR3 DNA sequence: TGTGCCGTCCGGGACTCCATTCAAGAGACCCAGTACTTC.

V is TRBV5-5 and J is TRBJ2-5; D is possibly TRBD2 (5 bases). The germline V and J ends were trimmed by 4 bases and 5 bases, with 21 bases remaining between them. The CDR3 is 16 residues long. Looked up from germline, CDR1 is SGHKS and CDR2 is YYEKEE (reference sequence). CDR3 residues: CASSPGRGSTQETQYF. The CDR3 nucleotides read TGTGCCAGCAGCCCGGGTCGAGGGTCGACCCAGGAGACCCAGTACTTC. Complete variable domain (other parts from reference TRBV5-5 and TRBJ2-5): DAGVTQSPTHLIKTRGQQVTLRCSPISGHKSVSWYQQVLGQGPQFIFQYYEKEERGRGNFPDRFSARQFPNYSSELNVNALLLGDSALYLCASSPGRGSTQETQYFGPGTRLLVL.

This rearrangement joins TRBV18 to TRBJ1-6; D gene uncertain. The germline V gene encodes CDR1 KGHSH and CDR2 LQKENI. Trimming pared 3 bases from V and 9 bases from J, leaving 12 bases between. This CDR3 has 14 residues. As DNA, the CDR3 is TGTGCCAGCTCACCCGAGATCGAGGGTTCACCCCTCCACTTT. This codes for CASSPEIEGSPLHF.

This clone was found once. The chain carries TRBV10-3 and TRBJ2-7, with D possibly matching TRBD1 (7 bases). The CDR3 totals 12 residues. V was clipped by 5 bases and J by 6 bases, with 11 bases between them. In germline, CDR1 is ENHRY, CDR2 SYGVKD. The CDR3 sequence is CAISPGGIEQYF. Here the CDR3 DNA reads TGTGCCATCAGTCCAGGGGGGATCGAGCAGTACTTC.

The CDR3 here is CASSRDRGRLGYGYTF. As DNA, the CDR3 is TGTGCCAGCAGTAGGGACAGGGGGCGTCTTGGATATGGCTACACCTTC. This chain joins TRBV2 and TRBJ1-2; 12 nucleotides line up with TRBD1. Trimming took 5 bases from V and 5 from J; bases not matched to a gene: 9. Germline V gene lookup returns CDR1 SNHLY and CDR2 FYNNEI. The CDR3 spans 16 residues.

The gene calls are TRBV7-9 and TRBJ2-3, with D tentatively TRBD2 (5 bases). The CDR3 covers 14 residues. Germline CDR1 SEHNR, CDR2 FQNEAQ (reference sequence). Trimming stripped 6 bases from V and 4 bases from J, with 14 bases between. This chain's CDR3 is CASRPGSAADTQYF. The CDR3 DNA follows: TGTGCCAGCAGGCCGGGGAGTGCTGCAGATACGCAGTATTTT.

This chain uses TRBV7-9 with TRBJ2-1; 9 bases line up with TRBD2. Germline loops: CDR1 SEHNR, CDR2 FQNEAQ (reference sequence). Trimming removed 10 bases from V and 2 bases from J; junction bases left unmatched: 12. The CDR3 runs 16 residues. CDR3 sequence: CAIRKSGRSTYNEQFF. CDR3 bases: TGTGCCATCAGAAAGAGCGGGAGGAGTACCTACAATGAGCAGTTCTTC.

The chain links TRBV10-3 to TRBJ2-5; 9 nucleotides agree with TRBD1. The germline CDR1 and CDR2 sequences are ENHRY and SYGVKD. The junction had 7 bases not matched to a gene; V was cut back by 6 bases and J by 5 bases. This CDR3 region has 14 residues. CDR3 amino acids: CAISSGQGRETQYF. CDR3 nucleotide sequence: TGTGCCATCAGCTCGGGACAGGGAAGGGAGACCCAGTACTTC.

The rearrangement joins TRBV14 to TRBJ2-1, with D unresolved. The germline gives CDR1 SGHDN, CDR2 FVKESK. The CDR3 has 11 residues. Trimming shortened V by 6 bases and J by 6 bases, and 6 bases separated the two germline ends. CDR3 in amino acids: CASSFFNEQFF. In DNA, the CDR3 is TGTGCCAGCAGTTTCTTCAATGAGCAGTTCTTC.

J is TRBJ1-1 and V is TRBV5-1, with 8 bases fitting TRBD1. The CDR3 spans 15 residues. V lost 6 bases to trimming and J lost 7 bases; unmatched junction nucleotides: 14. Germline V CDR1 and CDR2: SGHRS, YFSETQ. This CDR3 is CASTPSWTGTNEAFF. The DNA of the CDR3 is TGCGCCAGCACCCCCTCATGGACAGGGACTAATGAAGCTTTCTTT.

In regard to this clone: At one of its ends the junction is not consistent with the germline gene, which may arise from a read error. The rearrangement joins TRBV6-1 to TRBJ2-4; 7 bases line up with TRBD1. The V gene's germline CDR1 is MNHNS and CDR2 SASEGT. The CDR3 length is 11 residues. CDR3 bases: TGTGCCAGCAGTGAAGCAGGGGGACAGCACTTC. It specifies CASSEAGGQHF.

The chain recombines TRBV27 with TRBJ1-5; the match to TRBD1 covers 9 bases. The V gene end was trimmed by 4 bases and the J gene end by 6 bases; junction bases not matched to a gene: 10. The length of the CDR3 is 16 residues. Germline values: CDR1 MNHEY, CDR2 SMNVEV (reference sequence). CDR3 sequence reads: CASSSTRDRVSQPQHF. In nucleotides, the CDR3 is TGTGCCAGCAGTTCCACCCGGGACAGGGTAAGTCAGCCCCAGCATTTT.

This clone was observed a handful of times. J is TRBJ1-6 and V is TRBV5-6; D perhaps matches TRBD1 (6 bases). Germline assignment: CDR1 SGHDT and CDR2 YYEEEE. The ends were cut back, 3 bases at V and 10 bases at J, with 14 bases in the middle. The CDR3 loop spans 14 amino acids. This CDR3 reads CASSSFKGGSPLHF. The CDR3 bases are TGTGCCAGCAGCTCTTTTAAAGGGGGATCACCCCTCCACTTT.

This clone was counted between two and nine times. This chain connects TRBV10-2 to TRBJ2-5; 8 nucleotides agree with TRBD1. The CDR3 has 13 amino acids. Looked up from germline, CDR1 is WSHSY and CDR2 is SAAADI. After removal of 10 bases from V and 5 bases from J, the junction contained 9 bases not matched to a gene. In nucleotides, the CDR3 is TGCGCCACCGGGACAGGATCCCCTGAGACCCAGTACTTC. Residues: CATGTGSPETQYF.

The chain employs TRBV5-1 and TRBJ1-1; 9 positions agree with TRBD1. J was trimmed by 5 bases and V by 3 bases; bases with no gene match: 5. The V gene's germline CDR1 is SGHRS and CDR2 YFSETQ. This CDR3 has 14 amino acids. Here the CDR3 reads CASSSYGQGTEAFF. In DNA, the CDR3 is TGCGCCAGCAGCTCCTATGGACAGGGGACTGAAGCTTTCTTT.

The rearrangement joins TRBV7-6 to TRBJ1-5, with 7 nucleotides matching TRBD1. CDR3 length: 17 amino acids. CDR1 and CDR2 from the germline V gene are SGHVS and FNYEAQ. Trimming at V came to 4 bases and at J to 4 bases, leaving 13 bases not matched to a gene. The CDR3 nucleotides are TGTGCCAGCAGCTCAGAAAAGAGAACAGGGGCGAATCAGCCCCAGCATTTT. Protein: CASSSEKRTGANQPQHF.